The sample holds a few counts of the clone carrying this T cell receptor beta chain. The data belong to a study of blood T cell repertoires in COVID-19. Germline CDR1 reads LNHDA; CDR2 reads SQIVND (reference sequence). V lost 1 base and J lost 3; bases outside the gene matches: 8. This CDR3 is 16 amino acids long. The data were produced by immunoSEQ multiplex PCR, yet TCRdb's version contains in-frame clones alone and is incomplete. The sample has 350,000 to 450,000 clones, roughly 90% seen once. This chain uses TRBV19 with TRBJ2-7, with TRBD2 matching over 8 bases. The sequencing input was PBMCs or T cells enriched from blood (not recorded which). This clonotype was sampled from a woman aged 18-29 years who had been exposed to COVID-19. CDR3 DNA: TGTGCCAGTAGTATAGTCGGAGCGGGAGTAATCTACGAGCAGTACTTC. The encoded protein is CASSIVGAGVIYEQYF.